Included here is one TCR beta chain sequence, with context. Its specificity is unknown. This entry is derived from a study of monozygotic twins with inflammatory bowel disease. Study observations and caveats: IBD-affected twins scored below their healthy co-twins in TCRbeta diversity (inverse Simpson).

Germline V gives CDR1 ENHRY, CDR2 SYGVKD. This CDR3 has 17 amino acids. Making cDNA involved eight separate reactions per sample. With the 5' RACE reads reprocessed, TCRdb shows one record per CDR3 protein and no DNA. Its table lists approximately 400,000 distinct CDR3 sequences. Sequencing input: blood. The receptor's source is a human donor with ulcerative colitis or Crohn's disease, or a healthy co-twin of an affected twin (not recorded which). The chain couples TRBV10-3 to TRBJ2-1; there is no DNA to check the TCRdb D call of TRBD2. This chain's CDR3 is CATAHRFLAGGKNEQFF.